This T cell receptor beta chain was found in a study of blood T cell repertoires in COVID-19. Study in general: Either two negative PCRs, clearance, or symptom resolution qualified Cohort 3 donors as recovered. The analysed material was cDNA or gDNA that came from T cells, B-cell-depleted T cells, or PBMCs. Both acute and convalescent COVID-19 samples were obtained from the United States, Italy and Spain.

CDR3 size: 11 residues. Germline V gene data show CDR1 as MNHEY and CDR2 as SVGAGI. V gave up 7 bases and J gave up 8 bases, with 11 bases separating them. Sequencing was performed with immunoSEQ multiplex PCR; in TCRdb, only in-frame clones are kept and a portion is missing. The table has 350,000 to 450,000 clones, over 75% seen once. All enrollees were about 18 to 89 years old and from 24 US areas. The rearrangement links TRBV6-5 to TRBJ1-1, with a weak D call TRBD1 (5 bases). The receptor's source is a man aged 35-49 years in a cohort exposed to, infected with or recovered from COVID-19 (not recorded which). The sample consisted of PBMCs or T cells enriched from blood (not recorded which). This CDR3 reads CASKWKGEAFF. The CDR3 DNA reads TGTGCCAGCAAGTGGAAGGGGGAAGCTTTCTTT.